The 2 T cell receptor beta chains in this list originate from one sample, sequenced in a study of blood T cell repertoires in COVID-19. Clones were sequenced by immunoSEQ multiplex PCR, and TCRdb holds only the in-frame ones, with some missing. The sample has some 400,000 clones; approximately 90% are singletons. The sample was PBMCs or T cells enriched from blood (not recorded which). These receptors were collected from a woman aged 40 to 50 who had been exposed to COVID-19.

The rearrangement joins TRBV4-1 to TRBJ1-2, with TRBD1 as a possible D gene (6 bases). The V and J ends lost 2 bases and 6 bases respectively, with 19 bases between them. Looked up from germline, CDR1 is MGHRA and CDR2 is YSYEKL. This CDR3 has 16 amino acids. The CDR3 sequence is CASSQRITGPRDGYTF. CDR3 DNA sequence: TGCGCCAGCAGCCAACGAATTACAGGGCCCCGGGATGGCTACACCTTC.

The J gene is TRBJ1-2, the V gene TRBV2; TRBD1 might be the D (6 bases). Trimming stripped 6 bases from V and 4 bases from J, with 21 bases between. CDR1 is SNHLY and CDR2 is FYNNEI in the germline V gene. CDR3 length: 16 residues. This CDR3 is CASRGARGALLYGYTF. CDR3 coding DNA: TGTGCCAGCAGGGGGGCTCGGGGGGCCCTTCTCTATGGCTACACCTTC.